The 26 T cell receptor beta chains in this list originate from one sample, sequenced in a study of blood T cells in healthy people across ages. A second PCR, run for roughly 7 to 12 cycles, used a sample-barcoded 5' primer plus a J-beta primer mix. Each CDR3 protein is one row after TCRdb ran MiXCR on the 5' RACE reads. Here the sample spans 1.5 million to 2 million distinct CDR3 sequences, 34% being singletons. Sequenced material: blood. These receptors all come from a young woman in good health.

The gene calls are TRBV5-1 and TRBJ2-3; D is perhaps TRBD1 or TRBD2 (5 bases each). There are 18 residues in the CDR3. The V gene lost 0 bases and the J gene lost 6 bases, with 23 bases spanning the gap. Germline CDR1 is SGHRS and CDR2 is YFSETQ. CDR3 residues: CASSLEVRGTVGLDTQYF. CDR3 DNA: TGCGCCAGCAGCTTGGAAGTGAGGGGTACGGTTGGGTTGGATACGCAGTATTTT.

This chain joins TRBV5-1 and TRBJ2-1, with 7 bases lining up with TRBD1. Germline V gives CDR1 SGHRS, CDR2 YFSETQ. This CDR3 spans 15 amino acids. The V and J ends lost 6 bases and 0 bases, in that order; junction bases with no gene match: 6. The CDR3 DNA sequence: TGCGCCAGCATAAGGGGGCTGCGCTCCTACAATGAGCAGTTCTTC. The encoded protein is CASIRGLRSYNEQFF.

As to this clonotype: The CDR3 does not close with the conserved phenylalanine or tryptophan, likely indicating a read error. This chain joins TRBV27 and TRBJ2-1, with D perhaps matching TRBD1 or TRBD2 (5 bases each). The CDR3 totals 13 residues. Germline values: CDR1 MNHEY, CDR2 SMNVEV (reference sequence). The V gene lost 3 bases and the J gene lost 8 bases, with 11 bases spanning the gap. In nucleotides, the CDR3 is TGTGCCAGCAGTTTGATGAGGGGCGATGAGCAGTTCTTA. This gives the protein CASSLMRGDEQFL.

This clonotype has a count of ten or more. J is TRBJ2-5 and V is TRBV6-6, with D unclear. Germline values: CDR1 MNHNY, CDR2 SVGAGI (reference sequence). V dropped 0 bases and J dropped 5 bases, with 4 bases sitting between them. The CDR3 consists of 12 residues. The CDR3 coding sequence is TGTGCCAGCAGTTACTCTCCGGAGACCCAGTACTTC. Its protein is CASSYSPETQYF.

The rearrangement joins TRBV3-1 to TRBJ1-2, with D unresolved. Germline CDR1 reads LGHDT; CDR2 reads YNNKEL (reference sequence). The length of the CDR3 is 15 residues. V lost 1 base to trimming and J lost 0 bases, with 9 bases between them. The CDR3, as DNA: TGTGCCAGCAGCCAAGCTGGAGACCCTAACTATGGCTACACCTTC. Protein: CASSQAGDPNYGYTF. Full variable domain (rest looked up from reference TRBV3-1 and TRBJ1-2): DTAVSQTPKYLVTQMGNDKSIKCEQNLGHDTMYWYKQDSKKFLKIMFSYNNKELIINETVPNRFSPKSPDKAHLNLHINSLELGDSAVYFCASSQAGDPNYGYTFGSGTRLTVV.

The V gene is TRBV18, the J gene TRBJ2-7; D is ambiguous. This CDR3 contains 14 residues. Germline CDR1 and CDR2: KGHSH and LQKENI. Trimming shortened V by 0 bases and J by 2 bases, and 8 bases separated the two germline ends. For the CDR3, the DNA is TGTGCCAGCTCACCACCGGAGAGAGCCTACGAGCAGTACTTC. Its protein is CASSPPERAYEQYF.

This clonotype has just a few counts. The chain employs TRBV7-9 and TRBJ1-2; D may be TRBD1 (5 bases). Germline lookup yields CDR1 SEHNR and CDR2 FQNEAQ (reference sequence). V was cut by 3 bases and J by 7 bases, with 18 bases left in between. This CDR3 is built from 15 residues. The CDR3 spells CASSLGGTRGSGYTF. CDR3 bases: TGTGCCAGCAGCTTGGGGGGTACTAGGGGATCTGGCTACACCTTC.

As for this clonotype: One junction end does not reproduce the germline sequence, and a read error may be involved. The gene calls are TRBV5-1 and TRBJ2-7, with TRBD2 as a possible D gene (6 bases). The germline V gene encodes CDR1 SGHRS and CDR2 YFSETQ. This CDR3 has 15 residues. As DNA, the CDR3 is TGCGCCGGCAGCTTGGCCCGGGCGGGATCCTACGAGCAGTACTTC. Its protein is CAGSLARAGSYEQYF.

This clonotype was seen only a few times. The chain carries TRBV20-1 and TRBJ2-1; D is tentatively TRBD1 or TRBD2 (5 bases each). CDR1 is DFQATT and CDR2 is SNEGSKA in the germline V gene (reference sequence). Trimming took off 3 bases at V and 10 bases at J, with 19 bases between the two ends. CDR3 length: 14 residues. This CDR3 is CSASEGVLKGEQFF. The CDR3 region has the DNA TGCAGTGCTAGTGAGGGAGTCCTAAAGGGGGAGCAGTTCTTC.

V usage is TRBV6-6 and J usage is TRBJ2-3, with D unresolved. Germline V gene lookup returns CDR1 MNHNY and CDR2 SVGAGI (reference sequence). The length of the CDR3 is 13 residues. The V end lost 6 bases, the J end lost 6 bases, and 13 bases lay between the germline ends. The CDR3 region has the DNA TGTGCCAGCAGCCCCCATGAGAGTGATACGCAGTATTTT. Its protein is CASSPHESDTQYF.

The rearrangement links TRBV7-9 to TRBJ2-7; 10 nucleotides align to TRBD2. This CDR3 region has 15 residues. Germline V gene data show CDR1 as SEHNR and CDR2 as FQNEAQ (reference sequence). Trimming at V came to 4 bases and at J to 5 bases, leaving 8 bases not matched to a gene. CDR3 DNA: TGTGCCAGCAGCTCCCGACCTAGCGGGAGCCACGAGCAGTACTTC. It encodes CASSSRPSGSHEQYF.

A few counts support this clonotype. The chain couples TRBV10-3 to TRBJ2-3, with 14 bases identical to TRBD2. V lost 2 bases, J lost 2 bases, and 3 bases stayed unmatched. CDR1 ENHRY and CDR2 SYGVKD come from the germline V gene. The CDR3 contains 17 residues. The CDR3 region is CAISEGTSGGDTDTQYF. CDR3 nucleotide sequence: TGTGCCATCAGTGAGGGGACTAGCGGGGGAGACACAGATACGCAGTATTTT.

V and J are TRBV7-2 and TRBJ2-6; unclear D gene. V lost 2 bases and J 3 bases, leaving 8 bases between the germline ends. This CDR3 has 15 amino acids. The germline gives CDR1 SGHTA, CDR2 FQGNSA. The chain's CDR3 is CASSLWFYGANVLTF. DNA of the CDR3: TGTGCCAGCAGCTTATGGTTCTATGGGGCCAACGTCCTGACTTTC.

The chain links TRBV20-1 to TRBJ2-3; TRBD2 is a possible D gene (5 bases). The V gene's germline CDR1 is DFQATT and CDR2 SNEGSKA (reference sequence). This CDR3 is 12 amino acids long. The V and J ends lost 5 bases and 4 bases respectively, with 10 bases between them. CDR3 loop: CSAPSMSDTQYF. CDR3 nucleotide sequence: TGCAGTGCTCCTAGCATGTCAGATACGCAGTATTTT.

Details on this clonotype: This sequence may be a read error, since a much larger clone differs from it by one base. This sequence joins TRBV29-1 and TRBJ2-1; D is possibly TRBD1 (6 bases). The V and J ends lost 7 bases and 0 bases respectively, with 13 bases between them. The CDR3 loop spans 14 amino acids. CDR1 and CDR2 from the germline V gene are SQVTM and ANQGSEA. Here the CDR3 DNA reads TGCAGCGACAGACAGGTTTACTCCTACAATGAGCAGTTCTTC. This translates into CSDRQVYSYNEQFF.

The V call is TRBV3-1, the J call TRBJ1-2; maybe TRBD1 (5 bases). Germline loops: CDR1 LGHDT, CDR2 YNNKEL (reference sequence). This CDR3 spans 13 amino acids. Between the trimmed V and J ends, which lost 3 bases and 6 bases, there was a span of 11 bases. The chain's CDR3 is CASSHGAGNGYTF. CDR3 nucleotide sequence: TGTGCCAGCAGCCATGGGGCAGGTAATGGCTACACCTTC.

This clonotype appeared a few times. V usage is TRBV5-1 and J usage is TRBJ2-5; D gene uncertain. V was cut by 4 bases and J by 2 bases, with 12 bases left in between. Germline V CDR1 and CDR2: SGHRS, YFSETQ. The CDR3 length is 14 residues. The CDR3: CASSLNWDQETQYF. In nucleotides, the CDR3 is TGCGCCAGCAGCCTAAACTGGGATCAAGAGACCCAGTACTTC. The complete variable domain, with remaining parts taken from reference TRBV5-1 and TRBJ2-5, reads KAGVTQTPRYLIKTRGQQVTLSCSPISGHRSVSWYQQTPGQGLQFLFEYFSETQRNKGNFPGRFSGRQFSNSRSEMNVSTLELGDSALYLCASSLNWDQETQYFGPGTRLLVL.

The V call is TRBV7-2, the J call TRBJ2-6; weak D call: TRBD1 (5 bases). Germline V CDR1 and CDR2: SGHTA, FQGNSA. Between the trimmed V and J ends, which lost 2 bases and 0 bases, there was a span of 20 bases. The CDR3 covers 20 residues. The CDR3 DNA follows: TGTGCCAGCAGCTTATATAATCCGGCAGGGTCTTACTCTGGGGCCAACGTCCTGACTTTC. Its translation: CASSLYNPAGSYSGANVLTF.

This clonotype is a singleton in its sample. The rearrangement links TRBV9 to TRBJ1-2; possibly TRBD1 for D (5 bases). V gave up 0 bases and J gave up 3 bases, with 15 bases separating them. In germline, CDR1 is SGDLS, CDR2 YYNGEE. This CDR3 is built from 16 residues. CDR3 in amino acids: CASSVGWGSEDYGYTF. The CDR3 DNA reads as TGTGCCAGCAGCGTAGGATGGGGGTCAGAGGACTATGGCTACACCTTC.

This clonotype was detected a few times. The rearrangement uses TRBV27 and TRBJ2-3; D may be TRBD1 (6 bases). The V end lost 8 bases, the J end lost 3 bases, and 18 bases lay between the germline ends. Germline V CDR1 and CDR2: MNHEY, SMNVEV (reference sequence). The CDR3 loop spans 15 amino acids. In DNA, the CDR3 is TGTGCCAGCGGTCGATGGGACATTGTGACAGATACGCAGTATTTT. This gives the protein CASGRWDIVTDTQYF.

This clonotype was observed a few times. The rearrangement uses TRBV30 and TRBJ2-7; D gene unclear. Germline V CDR1 and CDR2: GTSNPN, SVGIG (reference sequence). The V gene lost 2 bases and the J gene lost 3 bases, with 8 bases spanning the gap. This CDR3 spans 12 amino acids. CDR3 in amino acids: CAWSPKVYEQYF. The CDR3, as DNA: TGTGCCTGGAGTCCAAAGGTCTACGAGCAGTACTTC.

CDR3: CANYGGVPGEQFF. In nucleotides, the CDR3 is TGTGCCAACTACGGGGGGGTCCCGGGTGAGCAGTTCTTC. The chain has TRBV2 and TRBJ2-1; 8 bases agree with TRBD2. V shed 10 bases, J shed 9 bases, and the junction held 11 bases outside the gene matches. Germline CDR1 reads SNHLY; CDR2 reads FYNNEI. This CDR3 comprises 13 residues.

This sequence joins TRBV2 and TRBJ2-1, with 8 bases identical to TRBD2. J gave up 0 bases and V 4 bases, and 14 bases lay outside the gene matches. Germline values: CDR1 SNHLY, CDR2 FYNNEI. The CDR3 covers 19 residues. The CDR3 bases are TGTGCCAGCAGTGGTATATCCGCGGGAGGTACCTACTCCTACAATGAGCAGTTCTTC. It is translated as CASSGISAGGTYSYNEQFF.

This clonotype was detected a few times. V is TRBV3-1 and J is TRBJ2-4, with D unresolved. The CDR3 has 14 amino acids. V shed 1 base and J shed 7 bases, with 11 bases lying between them. Germline lookup yields CDR1 LGHDT and CDR2 YNNKEL (reference sequence). DNA of the CDR3: TGTGCCAGCAGCCAAGGGCAGACGGTGAACATTCAGTACTTC. This encodes CASSQGQTVNIQYF.

The table lists this clonotype with a few counts. The J gene is TRBJ1-1, the V gene TRBV7-9, with D possibly matching TRBD1 (6 bases). The CDR3 length is 17 residues. Trimming removed 1 base at V and 2 bases at J, with 17 bases between. The V gene's germline CDR1 is SEHNR and CDR2 FQNEAQ (reference sequence). The CDR3 reads CASSLGLRGALNTEAFF. The CDR3 DNA reads as TGTGCCAGCAGCTTAGGTCTGAGGGGGGCCCTTAACACTGAAGCTTTCTTT.

The genes are TRBV20-1 and TRBJ1-5; the match to TRBD1 covers 12 bases. V was clipped by 2 bases and J by 3 bases; unmatched bases: 5. Germline CDR1 is DFQATT and CDR2 is SNEGSKA (reference sequence). CDR3 size: 16 residues. CDR3 sequence: CSARQGQGALNQPQHF. DNA of the CDR3: TGCAGTGCTAGACAGGGACAGGGGGCCCTCAATCAGCCCCAGCATTTT.